This TCR beta chain was sequenced during a study of blood T cell repertoires in COVID-19. About the study: Acute-phase and convalescent COVID-19 samples originated in the United States, Italy and Spain.

Deletions cut 2 bases from V and 6 bases from J, with 8 bases between. Per the germline V gene, CDR1 is LNHDA and CDR2 is SQIVND (reference sequence). This CDR3 has 13 amino acids. The data were produced by immunoSEQ multiplex PCR, yet TCRdb's version contains in-frame clones alone and is incomplete. The sample contains about 440,000 clones, 88% of which appear only once. In this sample, this clone turned up a few times. Seattle enrolled patients during active infection and tracked them longitudinally. Sequences were obtained from peripheral blood. This rearrangement joins TRBV19 to TRBJ2-1; D is possibly TRBD1 (6 bases). This TCR was sampled from a woman between 50 and 59 years old with COVID-19, enrolled during active disease. The CDR3 loop is CASSIRTANEQFF. DNA of the CDR3: TGTGCCAGTAGTATACGGACAGCCAATGAGCAGTTCTTC.